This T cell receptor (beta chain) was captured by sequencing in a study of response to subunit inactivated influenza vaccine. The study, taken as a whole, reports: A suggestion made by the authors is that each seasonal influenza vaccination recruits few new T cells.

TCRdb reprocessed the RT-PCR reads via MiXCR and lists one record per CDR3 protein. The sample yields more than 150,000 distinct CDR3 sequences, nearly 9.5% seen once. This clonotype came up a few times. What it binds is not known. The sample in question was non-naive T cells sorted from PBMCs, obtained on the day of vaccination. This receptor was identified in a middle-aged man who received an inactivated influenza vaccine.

CDR3 amino acids: CASSNTGLTSYEQYF. In DNA, the CDR3 is TGTGCCAGCAGTAACACAGGGCTTACCTCCTACGAGCAGTACTTC. The V and J genes are TRBV2 and TRBJ2-7; the D gene is possibly TRBD1 (6 bases). This CDR3 spans 15 amino acids. The V gene lost 5 bases and the J gene lost 0 bases, with 14 bases spanning the gap. Germline CDR1 and CDR2: SNHLY and FYNNEI.